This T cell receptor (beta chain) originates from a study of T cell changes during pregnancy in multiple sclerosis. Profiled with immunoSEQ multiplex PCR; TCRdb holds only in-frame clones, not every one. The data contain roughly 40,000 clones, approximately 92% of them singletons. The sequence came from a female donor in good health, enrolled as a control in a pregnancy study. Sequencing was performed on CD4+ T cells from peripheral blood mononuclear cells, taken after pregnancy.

The CDR3 DNA reads TGTGCCAGCAGCGCGTCACAGGGTAACACCGGGGAGCTGTTTTTT. It translates to CASSASQGNTGELFF. V usage is TRBV5-5 and J usage is TRBJ2-2; maybe TRBD1 (6 bases). Germline lookup yields CDR1 SGHKS and CDR2 YYEKEE (reference sequence). Deletions cut 4 bases from V and 2 bases from J, with 12 bases between. The CDR3 has 15 amino acids.